The 18 T cell receptor beta chains listed next were all sequenced from one sample in a study of vaccination and CD4 T cells after COVID-19. Researchers used the Oncomine TCR Beta short-read assay to sequence DNA from cultured CD4+ T cells. Genomic DNA was taken out of cultured CD4+ T cells by extraction. TCRdb reanalysed the PCR reads using MiXCR and keeps one entry per CDR3 protein. The sample contains roughly 10,000 distinct CDR3 sequences, roughly 43% of which appear only once. Documented treatment: approximately nine-day PBMC culture with coronavirus spike peptide pools or control peptides (ViraFEST assay). Pre-COVID-19 pandemic sampling (2011-2018) yielded the unexposed donor's CD4+ T cells. Antigen specificity for these receptors is unknown. Sequencing was done on a sample of CD4+ T cells from blood, cultured in vitro. Source of these receptors: a human donor in good health.

The chain has TRBV6-4 and TRBJ2-7; 7 bases fit TRBD1. V was pared by 5 bases and J by 4 bases, with 8 bases of the junction left unmatched. Per the germline V gene, CDR1 is MRHNA and CDR2 is SNTAGT. The CDR3 has 14 residues. The DNA for the CDR3 is TGTGCCAGCAGTCTCCAGGACAGGAATTACGAGCAGTACTTC. Protein: CASSLQDRNYEQYF.

This clonotype was detected a few times. This rearrangement joins TRBV19 to TRBJ1-6; D is ambiguous. Germline CDR1 and CDR2: LNHDA and SQIVND (reference sequence). This CDR3 is built from 13 residues. V shed 1 base and J shed 9 bases, with 7 bases lying between them. DNA of the CDR3: TGTGCCAGTAGTATAGGGGGTGGTTCACCCCTCCACTTT. Its translation is CASSIGGGSPLHF.

The chain combines TRBV20-1 with TRBJ2-3; 11 nucleotides match TRBD2. From germline, CDR1 is DFQATT and CDR2 SNEGSKA (reference sequence). The trim removed 1 base at V and 2 bases at J, leaving 2 bases unmatched. This CDR3 has 15 amino acids. CDR3 coding DNA: TGCAGTGCTAGAGGACTAGCGGGGATCACAGATACGCAGTATTTT. This encodes CSARGLAGITDTQYF.

This clonotype has more than one count but fewer than ten. The rearrangement links TRBV7-2 to TRBJ2-2; possibly TRBD1 or TRBD2 for D (7 bases each). V shed 11 bases and J shed 4 bases, with 11 bases lying between them. CDR1 and CDR2 (germline): SGHTA, FQGNSA. CDR3 length: 12 amino acids. The CDR3 DNA reads as TGTGCCGTCAGGGGGGGCACCGGGGAGCTGTTTTTT. Encoded protein: CAVRGGTGELFF.

V and J are TRBV7-6 and TRBJ2-5; TRBD1 is a possible D gene (6 bases). CDR3 length: 14 residues. Trimming removed 6 bases from V and 0 bases from J, with 11 bases in between. Germline-derived CDR1 and CDR2 are SGHVS and FNYEAQ. The CDR3 spells CASRATGNQETQYF. CDR3 nucleotides: TGTGCCAGCAGAGCCACAGGGAACCAAGAGACCCAGTACTTC.

This clonotype has a handful of counts. The genes are TRBV6-1 and TRBJ1-2; D uncertain. The germline V gene encodes CDR1 MNHNS and CDR2 SASEGT. The V end was cut by 6 bases, the J end by 5 bases, with 16 bases between. This CDR3 is built from 14 residues. For the CDR3, the DNA is TGTGCCAGCAGGCCCCGGACGGATGATTATGGCTACACCTTC. Amino acids: CASRPRTDDYGYTF.

The chain couples TRBV7-2 to TRBJ2-1, with TRBD2 matching over 9 bases. The CDR3 is 17 residues long. In germline, CDR1 is SGHTA, CDR2 FQGNSA. The V segment lost 4 bases and the J segment 3 bases; nucleotides outside the gene matches: 10. The CDR3 DNA reads TGTGCCAGCAGCTCCGAGGGAGCGGGAGGTTTCTACAATGAGCAGTTCTTC. As protein: CASSSEGAGGFYNEQFF.

V usage is TRBV20-1 and J usage is TRBJ1-5; possible D gene TRBD1, 5 bases. V lost 5 bases, J lost 3 bases, and 14 bases lay in between. The CDR3 length is 14 residues. The germline V gene has CDR1 DFQATT and CDR2 SNEGSKA (reference sequence). In DNA, the CDR3 is TGCAGTGCTCCGTCCCAGGGCTACAATCAGCCCCAGCATTTT. It specifies CSAPSQGYNQPQHF.

The chain employs TRBV19 and TRBJ2-1, with 8 positions matching TRBD1. The V segment lost 6 bases and the J segment 8 bases; nucleotides outside the gene matches: 12. The CDR3 has 15 amino acids. The germline CDR1 and CDR2 sequences are LNHDA and SQIVND (reference sequence). The CDR3 sequence is CASSPRGPGGDEQFF. The CDR3 nucleotides read TGTGCCAGTAGCCCCAGGGGGCCCGGTGGAGATGAGCAGTTCTTC. Full variable domain (remainder filled in from reference TRBV19 and TRBJ2-1): DGGITQSPKYLFRKEGQNVTLSCEQNLNHDAMYWYRQDPGQGLRLIYYSQIVNDFQKGDIAEGYSVSREKKESFPLTVTSAQKNPTAFYLCASSPRGPGGDEQFFGPGTRLTVL.

This clonotype was seen just once. CDR3 nucleotide sequence: TGTGCCAGCAGCTTAGATCATCAGGGGACGAAGACCCAGTACTTC. Residues: CASSLDHQGTKTQYF. The rearrangement uses TRBV11-2 and TRBJ2-5; tentatively, D is TRBD1 (6 bases). Trimming took off 0 bases at V and 6 bases at J, with 14 bases between the two ends. CDR1 and CDR2 (germline): SGHAT, FQNNGV. The CDR3 loop spans 15 amino acids.

The sample holds a few counts of this clonotype. The chain joins TRBV7-2 to TRBJ1-5; D gene ambiguous. Per germline, CDR1 SGHTA and CDR2 FQGNSA. This CDR3 is built from 16 residues. The germline V and J ends were trimmed by 7 bases and 0 bases, with 16 bases remaining between them. The CDR3 DNA is TGTGCCAGCACGCCGGGCGGAATTTATAGCAATCAGCCCCAGCATTTT. Its translation is CASTPGGIYSNQPQHF. Filled out from reference TRBV7-2 and TRBJ1-5, the complete variable domain reads GAGVSQSPSNKVTEKGKDVELRCDPISGHTALYWYRQSLGQGLEFLIYFQGNSAPDKSGLPSDRFSAERTGGSVSTLTIQRTQQEDSAVYLCASTPGGIYSNQPQHFGDGTRLSIL.

This clonotype was counted once. CDR3: CASKSSSGWSTDTQYF. In DNA, the CDR3 is TGTGCCAGCAAATCCTCTAGCGGGTGGAGCACAGATACGCAGTATTTT. The V call is TRBV6-2 or TRBV6-3, the J call TRBJ2-3; TRBD2 matches 8 bases. The V and J ends lost 7 bases and 0 bases, in that order; junction bases with no gene match: 9. The CDR3 has 16 amino acids. CDR1 and CDR2 from the germline V gene are MNHEY and SVGEGT.

The V call is TRBV11-2, the J call TRBJ2-7, with D possibly TRBD2 on 5 matching bases. CDR1 SGHAT and CDR2 FQNNGV come from the germline V gene. V lost 3 bases and J lost 3, with 6 bases in between. The CDR3 spans 12 residues. CDR3 in amino acids: CASSFEGYEQYF. CDR3 sequence (DNA): TGTGCCAGCAGCTTCGAGGGCTACGAGCAGTACTTC.

The gene calls are TRBV21-1 and TRBJ2-1; TRBD2 was called by the table and not checked on the DNA. TRBV21-1 is designated a pseudogene. The CDR3 covers 17 residues. CDR3 amino acids: CASSNPQRLAKYNEQFF. The DNA for the CDR3 is TGTGCCAGCAGCAACCCACAAAGACTAGCGAAATACAATGAGCAGTTCTTC.

This clonotype is medium-sized in the sample. J is TRBJ2-7 and V is TRBV20-1; 16 bases line up with TRBD2. Germline lookup yields CDR1 DFQATT and CDR2 SNEGSKA (reference sequence). The CDR3 has 15 residues. The J segment lost 6 bases and the V segment lost 5 bases, leaving 7 bases of the junction unmatched. Here the CDR3 DNA reads TGCAGTGCTGTGGGACTAGCGGGAGGGCCCATCGAGCAGTACTTC. Translation gives CSAVGLAGGPIEQYF.

This clonotype was counted only a few times. The chain has TRBV19 and TRBJ1-5; 7 bases fit TRBD1. CDR3 size: 15 residues. Germline V lookup: CDR1 LNHDA, CDR2 SQIVND (reference sequence). Trimming removed 4 bases from V and 7 bases from J; junction bases left unmatched: 10. CDR3 residues: CASSTRQGRGQPQHF. The CDR3 DNA follows: TGTGCCAGTAGTACCCGACAGGGAAGAGGACAGCCCCAGCATTTT.

The rearrangement uses TRBV20-1 and TRBJ1-1, with 7 nucleotides matching TRBD1. J lost 4 bases, V lost 2 bases, and 7 bases had no gene match. This CDR3 has 14 residues. Per germline, CDR1 DFQATT and CDR2 SNEGSKA (reference sequence). The CDR3 DNA follows: TGCAGTGCTAGATCGACAGGGATTAGCACTGAAGCTTTCTTT. It encodes CSARSTGISTEAFF.

This chain links TRBV20-1 with TRBJ2-3; TRBD2 aligns across 14 bases. Trimming at V came to 5 bases and at J to 7 bases, leaving 8 bases not matched to a gene. The CDR3 has 15 residues. Per the germline V gene, CDR1 is DFQATT and CDR2 is SNEGSKA (reference sequence). This CDR3 reads CSAPKTSGRVNTQYF. The CDR3 DNA sequence: TGCAGTGCTCCTAAGACTAGCGGGAGGGTGAATACGCAGTATTTT.